This T cell receptor (beta chain) came from a study of blood T cell repertoires in COVID-19. Study-wide context: PBMCs, B-cell-depleted T cells, or T cells provided the cDNA or gDNA that made up the material.

The CDR3 sequence is 17 residues long. Germline CDR1 reads PRHDT; CDR2 reads FYEKMQ (reference sequence). V was pared by 4 bases and J by 1 base, with 10 bases of the junction left unmatched. Original data processing: Reference gene primer amplification in the assay estimated nucleated cell counts. Method: immunoSEQ multiplex PCR; TCRdb's copy keeps in-frame clones and lacks some. V and J calls and clone size are copied from that table; D and trimming were computed from the DNA. The sample records fewer than 300,000 clones, around 85% being singletons. The rearrangement uses TRBV13 and TRBJ1-5, with 7 bases that match TRBD1. Sequencing input: peripheral blood. This receptor was taken from a man in his fifties or sixties with active or convalescent COVID-19. The CDR3 protein is CASSYRRQGRSNQPQHF. DNA for the CDR3: TGTGCCAGCAGCTACCGACGACAGGGAAGGAGCAATCAGCCCCAGCATTTT.